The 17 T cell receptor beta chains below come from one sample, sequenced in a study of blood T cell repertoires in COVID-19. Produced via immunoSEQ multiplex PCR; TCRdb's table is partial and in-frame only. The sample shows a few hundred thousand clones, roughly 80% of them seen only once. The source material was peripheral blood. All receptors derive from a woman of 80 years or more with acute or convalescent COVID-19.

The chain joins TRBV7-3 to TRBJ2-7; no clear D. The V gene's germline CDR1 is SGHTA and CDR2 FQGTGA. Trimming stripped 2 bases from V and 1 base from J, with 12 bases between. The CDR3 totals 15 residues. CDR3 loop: CASSLRFGYSYEQYF. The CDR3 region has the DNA TGTGCCAGCAGCTTACGGTTCGGTTATTCCTACGAGCAGTACTTC. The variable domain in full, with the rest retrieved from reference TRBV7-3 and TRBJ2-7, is GAGVSQTPSNKVTEKGKYVELRCDPISGHTALYWYRQSLGQGPEFLIYFQGTGAADDSGLPNDRFFAVRPEGSVSTLKIQRTERGDSAVYLCASSLRFGYSYEQYFGPGTRLTVT.

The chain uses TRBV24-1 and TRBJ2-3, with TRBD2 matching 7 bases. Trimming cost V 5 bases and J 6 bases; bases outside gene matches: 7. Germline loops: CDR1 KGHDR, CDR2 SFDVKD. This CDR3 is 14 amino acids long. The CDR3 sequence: CATSANGGMDTQYF. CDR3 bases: TGTGCCACCAGTGCAAACGGGGGGATGGATACGCAGTATTTT.

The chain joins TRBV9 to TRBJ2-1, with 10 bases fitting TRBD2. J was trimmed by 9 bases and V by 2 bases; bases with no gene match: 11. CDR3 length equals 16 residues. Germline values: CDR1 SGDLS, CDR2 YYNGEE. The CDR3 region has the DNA TGTGCCAGCAGCGTCTCCGGGACTAGCGATTCAGTTGAGCAGTTCTTC. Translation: CASSVSGTSDSVEQFF. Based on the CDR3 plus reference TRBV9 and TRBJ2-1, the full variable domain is DSGVTQTPKHLITATGQRVTLRCSPRSGDLSVYWYQQSLDQGLQFLIQYYNGEERAKGNILERFSAQQFPDLHSELNLSSLELGDSALYFCASSVSGTSDSVEQFFGPGTRLTVL.

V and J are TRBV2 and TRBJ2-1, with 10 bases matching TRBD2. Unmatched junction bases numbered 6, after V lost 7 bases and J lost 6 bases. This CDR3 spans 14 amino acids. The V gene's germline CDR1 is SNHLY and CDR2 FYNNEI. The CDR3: CASKISGGANEQFF. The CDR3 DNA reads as TGTGCCAGCAAAATCAGCGGGGGGGCCAATGAGCAGTTCTTC.

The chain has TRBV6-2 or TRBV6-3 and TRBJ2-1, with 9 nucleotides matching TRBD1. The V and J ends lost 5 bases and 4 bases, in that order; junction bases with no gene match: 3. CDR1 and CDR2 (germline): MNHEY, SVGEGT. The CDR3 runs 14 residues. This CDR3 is CASSRQGEYNEQFF. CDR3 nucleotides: TGTGCCAGCAGTCGACAGGGGGAATACAATGAGCAGTTCTTC.

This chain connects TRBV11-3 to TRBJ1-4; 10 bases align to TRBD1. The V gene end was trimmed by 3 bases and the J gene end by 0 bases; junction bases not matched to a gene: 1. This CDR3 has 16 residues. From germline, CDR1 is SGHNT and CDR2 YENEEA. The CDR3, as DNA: TGTGCCAGCAGCTTCGGACAGGGGGCAACTAATGAAAAACTGTTTTTT. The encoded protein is CASSFGQGATNEKLFF.

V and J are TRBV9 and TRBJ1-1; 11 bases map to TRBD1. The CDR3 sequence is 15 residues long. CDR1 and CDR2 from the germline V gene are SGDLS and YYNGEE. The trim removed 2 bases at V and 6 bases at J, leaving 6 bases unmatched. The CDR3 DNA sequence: TGTGCCAGCAGCGTCGGACAGGGGGCTTTGGCTGAAGCTTTCTTT. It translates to CASSVGQGALAEAFF.

The CDR3 here is CASSPGLAGVGSYNEQFF. CDR3 coding DNA: TGCGCCAGCAGCCCGGGACTAGCGGGAGTCGGCTCCTACAATGAGCAGTTCTTC. This chain joins TRBV5-1 and TRBJ2-1, with 14 bases fitting TRBD2. Germline values: CDR1 SGHRS, CDR2 YFSETQ. CDR3 length equals 18 residues. V trimming: 4 bases; J trimming: 0 bases; junction bases outside the gene matches: 6.

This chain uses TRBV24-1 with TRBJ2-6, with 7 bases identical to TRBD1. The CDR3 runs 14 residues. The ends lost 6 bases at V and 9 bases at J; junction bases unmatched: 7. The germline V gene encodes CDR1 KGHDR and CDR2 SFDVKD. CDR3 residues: CATSTGTEFNVLTF. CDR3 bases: TGTGCCACCAGTACCGGGACAGAGTTCAACGTCCTGACTTTC.

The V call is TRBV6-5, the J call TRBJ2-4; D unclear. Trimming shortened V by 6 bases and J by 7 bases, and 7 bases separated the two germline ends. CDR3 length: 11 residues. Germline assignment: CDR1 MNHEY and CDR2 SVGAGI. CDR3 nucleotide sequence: TGTGCCAGCAGCCGCGCCAACATTCAGTACTTC. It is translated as CASSRANIQYF.

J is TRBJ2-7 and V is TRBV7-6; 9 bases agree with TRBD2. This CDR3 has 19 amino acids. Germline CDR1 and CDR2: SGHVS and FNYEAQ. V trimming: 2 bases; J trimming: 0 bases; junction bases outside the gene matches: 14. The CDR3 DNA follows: TGTGCCAGCAGCTTAAGAGTGCCTAGCGGGACCTTCATCTCCTACGAGCAGTACTTC. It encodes CASSLRVPSGTFISYEQYF.

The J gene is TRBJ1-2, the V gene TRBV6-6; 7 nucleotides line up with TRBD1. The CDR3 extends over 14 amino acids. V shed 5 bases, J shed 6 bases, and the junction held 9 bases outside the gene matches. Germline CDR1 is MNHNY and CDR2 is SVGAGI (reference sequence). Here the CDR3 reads CASSTPDRVDGYTF. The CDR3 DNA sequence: TGTGCCAGCAGTACCCCCGACAGGGTTGATGGCTACACCTTC.

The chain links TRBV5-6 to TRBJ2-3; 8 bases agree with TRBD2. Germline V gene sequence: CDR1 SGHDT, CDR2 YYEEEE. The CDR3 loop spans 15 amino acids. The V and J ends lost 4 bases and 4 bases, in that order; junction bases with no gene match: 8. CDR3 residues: CASSLTGTRSDTQYF. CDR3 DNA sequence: TGTGCCAGCAGCCTGACCGGGACTAGGTCAGATACGCAGTATTTT.

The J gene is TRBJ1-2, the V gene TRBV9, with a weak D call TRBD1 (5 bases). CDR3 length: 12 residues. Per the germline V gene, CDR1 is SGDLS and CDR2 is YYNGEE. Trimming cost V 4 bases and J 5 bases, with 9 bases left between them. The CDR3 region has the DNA TGTGCCAGCAGCTCCGACAGATATGGCTACACCTTC. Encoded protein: CASSSDRYGYTF.

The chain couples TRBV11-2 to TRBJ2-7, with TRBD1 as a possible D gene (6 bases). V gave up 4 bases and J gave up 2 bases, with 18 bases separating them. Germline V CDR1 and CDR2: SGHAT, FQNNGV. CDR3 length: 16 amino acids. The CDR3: CASSSPRRGRTYEQYF. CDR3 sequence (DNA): TGTGCCAGCAGCTCCCCCCGCAGGGGCCGCACCTACGAGCAGTACTTC.

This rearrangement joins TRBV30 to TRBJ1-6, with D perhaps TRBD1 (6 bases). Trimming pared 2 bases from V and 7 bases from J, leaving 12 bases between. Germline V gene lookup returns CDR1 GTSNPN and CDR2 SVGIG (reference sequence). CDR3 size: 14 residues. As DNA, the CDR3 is TGTGCCTGGAGTCCCACAGGGAACAATTCACCCCTCCACTTT. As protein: CAWSPTGNNSPLHF.

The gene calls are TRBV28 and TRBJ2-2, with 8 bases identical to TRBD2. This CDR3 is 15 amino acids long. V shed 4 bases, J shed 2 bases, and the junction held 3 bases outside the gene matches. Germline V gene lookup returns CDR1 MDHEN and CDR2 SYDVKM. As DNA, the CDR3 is TGTGCCAGCAGTTCCACTAGCGGCAACACCGGGGAGCTGTTTTTT. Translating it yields CASSSTSGNTGELFF.